Below, 8 T cell receptor beta chains from the same sample are listed, as sequenced in a study of T cell responses to AZD1222 COVID-19 vaccine. This table comes from immunoSEQ multiplex PCR, and its TCRdb copy is limited to in-frame clones, with some not included. The data hold some 150,000 clones, with 82% observed a single time. The sequences come from peripheral blood, collected on day 0 of MenACWY control vaccination. The receptors were gathered from an adult in good health.

The V and J genes are TRBV5-5 and TRBJ2-5; TRBD1 matches 7 bases. This CDR3 has 13 amino acids. CDR1 SGHKS and CDR2 YYEKEE come from the germline V gene (reference sequence). The V gene end was trimmed by 5 bases and the J gene end by 1 base; junction bases not matched to a gene: 2. The CDR3 nucleotides are TGTGCCAGCAGGGGGACAGCCCAAGAGACCCAGTACTTC. The encoded protein is CASRGTAQETQYF.

V is TRBV7-9 and J is TRBJ2-5; tentatively, D is TRBD1 (5 bases). Germline CDR1 SEHNR, CDR2 FQNEAQ (reference sequence). Deletions cut 3 bases from V and 5 bases from J, with 10 bases between. This CDR3 contains 13 residues. This CDR3 is CASSFRESETQYF. CDR3 in DNA: TGTGCCAGCAGCTTCAGGGAATCGGAGACCCAGTACTTC.

Only one count was recorded for this clone. The V and J genes are TRBV9 and TRBJ1-2; the D is unclear. In germline, CDR1 is SGDLS, CDR2 YYNGEE. There are 14 residues in the CDR3. V was clipped by 4 bases and J by 3 bases, with 13 bases between them. The CDR3 reads CASSTPPRDYGYTF. CDR3 DNA sequence: TGTGCCAGCAGCACCCCCCCGAGGGACTATGGCTACACCTTC.

V and J are TRBV2 and TRBJ1-5, with D tentatively TRBD1 (5 bases). CDR1 SNHLY and CDR2 FYNNEI come from the germline V gene. CDR3 length: 15 residues. The V end was cut by 3 bases, the J end by 6 bases, with 15 bases between. In DNA form, the CDR3 reads TGTGCCAGCAGTGACGGCCCTCAGGGCATTCAGCCCCAGCATTTT. It codes for CASSDGPQGIQPQHF.

This chain links TRBV5-1 with TRBJ1-1; D perhaps matches TRBD1 (5 bases). The CDR3 is made up of 13 amino acids. Trimming took 5 bases from V and 6 from J, leaving 14 bases between them. The germline V gene encodes CDR1 SGHRS and CDR2 YFSETQ. The CDR3 loop reads CASRTDSYSEAFF. The CDR3 coding sequence is TGCGCCAGCAGGACCGACAGTTACTCTGAAGCTTTCTTT.

The chain carries TRBV6-5 and TRBJ1-5, with D possibly being TRBD1 (6 bases). The V and J ends lost 7 bases and 4 bases respectively, with 11 bases between them. CDR1 MNHEY and CDR2 SVGAGI come from the germline V gene. The CDR3 is 13 residues long. CDR3 coding DNA: TGTGCCAGCAAGCAGGGGTTGAATCAGCCCCAGCATTTT. Residues: CASKQGLNQPQHF.

The chain uses TRBV6-6 and TRBJ2-2; D is perhaps TRBD1 (5 bases). The CDR3 is made up of 13 amino acids. Germline values: CDR1 MNHNY, CDR2 SVGAGI (reference sequence). Between the trimmed V and J ends, which lost 4 bases and 7 bases, there was a span of 10 bases. This CDR3 is CASSFQGGGELFF. The CDR3 DNA sequence: TGTGCCAGCAGTTTCCAGGGTGGCGGGGAGCTGTTTTTT.

This sequence joins TRBV10-2 and TRBJ1-4; D ambiguous. V gave up 1 base and J gave up 5 bases, with 5 bases separating them. This CDR3 is 13 amino acids long. Germline CDR1 WSHSY, CDR2 SAAADI. In nucleotides, the CDR3 is TGCGCCAGCAGTGAGTGGCGGAATGAAAAACTGTTTTTT. This encodes CASSEWRNEKLFF.